The 26 T cell receptor beta chains listed next were all sequenced from one sample in a study of CD8+ T cells in alopecia areata. Following extraction, RNA underwent reverse transcription to cDNA, which served as the sequencing template. The assay was immunoSEQ multiplex PCR, and TCRdb's table has in-frame clones only and misses some. Altogether around 100,000 clones are present, approximately 55% being singletons, with the ten largest covering about 3.4%. As to treatment: oral pan-JAK inhibitor, 5-10 mg twice daily. This material consisted of CD4+ T cells sorted from blood, taken at week 24, from a patient treated with tofacitinib. These receptors originate from a human donor with alopecia areata.

Only a few counts were recorded for this clone. The genes are TRBV30 and TRBJ2-5; 8 bases map to TRBD2. The V segment lost 8 bases and the J segment 5 bases; nucleotides outside the gene matches: 10. This CDR3 comprises 13 residues. Germline CDR1 and CDR2: GTSNPN and SVGIG (reference sequence). This CDR3 reads CALARGGSETQYF. The CDR3 nucleotides read TGTGCCCTGGCCCGGGGGGGAAGTGAGACCCAGTACTTC.

This clone was counted between two and nine times. V and J are TRBV12-5 and TRBJ2-2; no definite D call. Germline V gene sequence: CDR1 LGHNT, CDR2 FRNRAP. The CDR3 has 14 amino acids. The ends were cut back, 3 bases at V and 5 bases at J, with 10 bases in the middle. The DNA for the CDR3 is TGTGCTAGTGGTTTCTCGGGTGGGACCGGGGAGCTGTTTTTT. Its protein product is CASGFSGGTGELFF.

The CDR3 region is CASSPPHLREDTQYF. The CDR3 DNA is TGTGCCAGCTCACCACCGCACCTCAGGGAAGATACGCAGTATTTT. The chain joins TRBV18 to TRBJ2-3; tentative D call: TRBD1 (5 bases). The CDR3 runs 15 residues. The germline CDR1 and CDR2 sequences are KGHSH and LQKENI. The V gene lost 0 bases and the J gene lost 5 bases, with 12 bases spanning the gap.

This clone has a handful of counts. The chain couples TRBV7-3 to TRBJ2-1; D may be TRBD1 or TRBD2 (5 bases each). The germline CDR1 and CDR2 sequences are SGHTA and FQGTGA. CDR3 length: 12 amino acids. V lost 1 base and J 8 bases, leaving 6 bases between the germline ends. CDR3: CASSLMGDEQFF. The CDR3 DNA follows: TGTGCCAGCAGCTTAATGGGGGATGAGCAGTTCTTC.

The chain combines TRBV20-1 with TRBJ1-2; D uncertain. Germline assignment: CDR1 DFQATT and CDR2 SNEGSKA (reference sequence). This CDR3 has 10 residues. The V and J ends lost 7 bases and 2 bases respectively, with 5 bases between them. The CDR3 region is CSVGNYGYTF. The CDR3 DNA is TGCAGTGTGGGAAACTATGGCTACACCTTC.

This clone was detected only a few times. The V gene is TRBV4-3, the J gene TRBJ2-7; D gene ambiguous. Germline CDR1 and CDR2: LGHNA and YSLEER. V was trimmed by 0 bases and J by 6 bases, leaving 12 bases between them. The CDR3 totals 14 residues. DNA for the CDR3: TGCGCCAGCAGCCAAGATCGTCTAGTCGGCGAGCAGTACTTC. Encoded protein: CASSQDRLVGEQYF.

The chain links TRBV4-2 to TRBJ1-2, with D possibly being TRBD1 (6 bases). Germline loops: CDR1 LGHNA, CDR2 YNFKEQ. The CDR3 covers 17 residues. V gave up 3 bases and J gave up 4 bases, with 21 bases separating them. This CDR3 reads CASSHRGEGGKVYGYTF. In nucleotides, the CDR3 is TGTGCCAGCAGCCATCGCGGAGAAGGGGGAAAAGTCTATGGCTACACCTTC.

The chain combines TRBV29-1 with TRBJ2-7; TRBD2 matches 7 bases. The CDR3 extends over 13 amino acids. Germline assignment: CDR1 SQVTM and CDR2 ANQGSEA. With 1 base clipped from V and 6 bases from J, the junction kept 6 bases outside the gene matches. CDR3 nucleotide sequence: TGCAGCGTTGAAGGCACGGGGGGACTCGAGCAGTACTTC. It encodes CSVEGTGGLEQYF.

V and J are TRBV5-4 and TRBJ2-2; 11 bases are a match to TRBD1. Germline CDR1 reads SGHNT; CDR2 reads YYREEE (reference sequence). This CDR3 has 16 amino acids. With V trimmed by 2 bases and J by 6 bases, 6 bases remained unmatched. In nucleotides, the CDR3 is TGTGCCAGCAGCTTTGGGTTGGGACAGGGGGCCGGGGAGCTGTTTTTT. This translates into CASSFGLGQGAGELFF.

The V call is TRBV29-1, the J call TRBJ2-7, with D possibly TRBD1 on 5 matching bases. The CDR3 runs to 12 residues. Trimming shortened V by 4 bases and J by 0 bases, and 7 bases separated the two germline ends. The germline gives CDR1 SQVTM, CDR2 ANQGSEA. The CDR3 reads CSVGQSSYEQYF. CDR3 DNA sequence: TGCAGCGTTGGACAGAGCTCCTACGAGCAGTACTTC.

This clone was detected a few times. CDR3 DNA sequence: TGTGCCAGCAGCCCAACAGATACGCAGTATTTT. This sequence encodes CASSPTDTQYF. The chain carries TRBV7-9 and TRBJ2-3; D ambiguous. Trimming removed 5 bases from V and 3 bases from J, with 3 bases in between. Germline V gene lookup returns CDR1 SEHNR and CDR2 FQNEAQ (reference sequence). The CDR3 extends over 11 amino acids.

This clone came up a few times. CDR3: CASSYTSGGANEQFF. CDR3 nucleotides: TGTGCCAGCAGCTATACTAGCGGGGGGGCGAATGAGCAGTTCTTC. This chain uses TRBV7-2 with TRBJ2-1, with 13 positions matching TRBD2. In germline, CDR1 is SGHTA, CDR2 FQGNSA. The CDR3 spans 15 residues. V was clipped by 4 bases and J by 7 bases; unmatched bases: 4.

This clone was picked up a small number of times. This rearrangement joins TRBV6-5 to TRBJ1-5, with D hard to call. The germline V gene encodes CDR1 MNHEY and CDR2 SVGAGI. The CDR3 runs to 14 residues. V shed 4 bases and J shed 0 bases, with 7 bases lying between them. The CDR3 is CASSSTGSNQPQHF. The CDR3, as DNA: TGTGCCAGCAGTTCGACGGGTAGCAATCAGCCCCAGCATTTT.

In its sample, this clone was seen a few times. The rearrangement links TRBV29-1 to TRBJ1-1; TRBD1 might be the D (6 bases). V dropped 4 bases and J dropped 4 bases, with 10 bases sitting between them. The V gene's germline CDR1 is SQVTM and CDR2 ANQGSEA. The CDR3 covers 12 residues. CDR3 in DNA: TGCAGCGTTGCAGGGGTCGGCACTGAAGCTTTCTTT. It encodes CSVAGVGTEAFF.

The V call is TRBV11-2, the J call TRBJ1-5; D is perhaps TRBD1 (6 bases). Between the trimmed V and J ends, which lost 3 bases and 7 bases, there was a span of 10 bases. CDR1 and CDR2 from the germline V gene are SGHAT and FQNNGV. The CDR3 is made up of 13 amino acids. Here the CDR3 DNA reads TGTGCCAGCAGCTTGGACAGCTACCAGCCCCAGCATTTT. It yields the protein CASSLDSYQPQHF. The whole variable domain, filled in from reference TRBV11-2 and TRBJ1-5, reads EAGVAQSPRYKIIEKRQSVAFWCNPISGHATLYWYQQILGQGPKLLIQFQNNGVVDDSQLPKDRFSAERLKGVDSTLKIQPAKLEDSAVYLCASSLDSYQPQHFGDGTRLSIL.

This clone was counted a few times. The genes are TRBV30 and TRBJ2-5; tentative D call: TRBD1 (6 bases). The CDR3 consists of 11 residues. Germline V CDR1 and CDR2: GTSNPN, SVGIG (reference sequence). The V end lost 7 bases, the J end lost 4 bases, and 10 bases lay between the germline ends. CDR3 nucleotides: TGTGCCTTCTCAGGGGTAGAGACCCAGTACTTC. The encoded protein is CAFSGVETQYF.

The V and J genes are TRBV7-2 and TRBJ1-2, with 8 bases lining up with TRBD1. The CDR3 totals 14 residues. Germline CDR1 reads SGHTA; CDR2 reads FQGNSA. The V gene end was trimmed by 5 bases and the J gene end by 2 bases; junction bases not matched to a gene: 4. CDR3 sequence (DNA): TGTGCCAGCAGCCCCCGGACAGGGAACTATGGCTACACCTTC. Its protein is CASSPRTGNYGYTF.

The J gene is TRBJ1-5, the V gene TRBV2; 8 bases are shared with TRBD1. The CDR3 is 13 residues long. Trimming at V came to 6 bases and at J to 7 bases, leaving 5 bases not matched to a gene. Germline CDR1 SNHLY, CDR2 FYNNEI. In DNA, the CDR3 is TGTGCCAGCAGAGAAACAGGGGGACAGCCCCAGCATTTT. Translating it yields CASRETGGQPQHF.

The V gene is TRBV7-2, the J gene TRBJ2-5; possibly TRBD2 for D (5 bases). Per the germline V gene, CDR1 is SGHTA and CDR2 is FQGNSA. This CDR3 has 14 amino acids. Trimming took 5 bases from V and 6 from J, leaving 16 bases between them. CDR3 nucleotides: TGTGCCAGCAGCCCCCCGGACGGAGGAAAGACCCAGTACTTC. It codes for CASSPPDGGKTQYF.

This chain connects TRBV11-1 to TRBJ2-5; D gene uncertain. The CDR3 runs to 13 residues. CDR1 is SGHAT and CDR2 is FQDESV in the germline V gene (reference sequence). Deletions cut 1 base from V and 0 bases from J, with 3 bases between. The DNA for the CDR3 is TGTGCCAGCAGCTTAGACGACCAAGAGACCCAGTACTTC. Protein: CASSLDDQETQYF.

The genes are TRBV14 and TRBJ2-1, with D perhaps matching TRBD1 (6 bases). Per germline, CDR1 SGHDN and CDR2 FVKESK. The CDR3 is 14 residues long. The germline V and J ends were trimmed by 4 bases and 4 bases, with 11 bases remaining between them. Written as DNA, the CDR3 is TGTGCCAGCAGCCGAAGGGGGTGGTACAATGAGCAGTTCTTC. Translated, it gives CASSRRGWYNEQFF.

In DNA, the CDR3 is TGTGCCTTCGCACAGGGCGCCCAAGAGACCCAGTACTTC. Protein: CAFAQGAQETQYF. The rearrangement links TRBV30 to TRBJ2-5, with D possibly TRBD1 on 6 matching bases. V dropped 7 bases and J dropped 1 base, with 13 bases sitting between them. The CDR3 is made up of 13 amino acids. Germline CDR1 is GTSNPN and CDR2 is SVGIG (reference sequence).

In this sample, this clone turned up a few times. V usage is TRBV19 and J usage is TRBJ2-7, with D uncertain. Germline CDR1 LNHDA, CDR2 SQIVND (reference sequence). This CDR3 has 13 amino acids. Trimming took off 8 bases at V and 1 base at J, with 12 bases between the two ends. The CDR3 DNA follows: TGTGCCAGTTCCGATGCGGATTCCTACGAGCAGTACTTC. It translates to CASSDADSYEQYF. Filled out from reference TRBV19 and TRBJ2-7, the complete variable domain reads DGGITQSPKYLFRKEGQNVTLSCEQNLNHDAMYWYRQDPGQGLRLIYYSQIVNDFQKGDIAEGYSVSREKKESFPLTVTSAQKNPTAFYLCASSDADSYEQYFGPGTRLTVT.

The chain couples TRBV29-1 to TRBJ1-2, with D tentatively TRBD1 (6 bases). There are 13 residues in the CDR3. Deletions cut 3 bases from V and 0 bases from J, with 8 bases between. Germline CDR1 and CDR2: SQVTM and ANQGSEA. CDR3 nucleotide sequence: TGCAGCGTTGACAGGGGAGCTAACTATGGCTACACCTTC. Protein product: CSVDRGANYGYTF.

This chain links TRBV29-1 with TRBJ2-7; TRBD1 agrees at 7 bases. This CDR3 spans 13 amino acids. Per germline, CDR1 SQVTM and CDR2 ANQGSEA. The junction had 5 bases not matched to a gene; V was cut back by 6 bases and J by 0 bases. CDR3 in amino acids: CSVVGGRSYEQYF. CDR3 DNA sequence: TGCAGCGTCGTAGGGGGCCGCTCCTACGAGCAGTACTTC.

This chain uses TRBV7-2 with TRBJ2-5; D gene uncertain. Germline V gene lookup returns CDR1 SGHTA and CDR2 FQGNSA. The CDR3 contains 13 residues. Trimming removed 3 bases from V and 0 bases from J, with 5 bases in between. CDR3 in DNA: TGTGCCAGCAGCTTCTCGTACCAAGAGACCCAGTACTTC. Translating it yields CASSFSYQETQYF. The full variable domain, with the rest looked up from reference TRBV7-2 and TRBJ2-5, is GAGVSQSPSNKVTEKGKDVELRCDPISGHTALYWYRQSLGQGLEFLIYFQGNSAPDKSGLPSDRFSAERTGGSVSTLTIQRTQQEDSAVYLCASSFSYQETQYFGPGTRLLVL.